These 18 T cell receptor beta chains were all obtained from the same sample, sequenced in a study of OX40 agonist ivuxolimab in advanced cancers. The table came from immunoSEQ multiplex PCR; TCRdb's copy has only in-frame clones and leaves some out. The sample yields some 67,000 clones, approximately 80% seen once. Sequencing was performed on CD4+ or CD8+ T cells sorted from blood, taken in a trial of the OX40 agonist ivuxolimab. The origin of the receptors is an adult with an advanced solid tumor such as melanoma, head and neck, liver or kidney cancer.

This chain joins TRBV5-4 and TRBJ2-2; a weak D match, TRBD2 (5 bases). Germline assignment: CDR1 SGHNT and CDR2 YYREEE (reference sequence). This CDR3 comprises 12 residues. V shed 5 bases and J shed 6 bases, with 8 bases lying between them. The CDR3 DNA follows: TGTGCCAGCAGGCTAGCCGCCGGGGAGCTGTTTTTT. This gives the protein CASRLAAGELFF.

The chain is built from TRBV7-6 and TRBJ1-3; the D is unclear. CDR1 is SGHVS, CDR2 FNYEAQ, per germline. The CDR3 runs 12 residues. Deletions cut 1 base from V and 4 bases from J, with 2 bases between. CDR3 DNA: TGTGCCAGCAGCTTAGGGGGAAACACCATATATTTT. Encoded protein: CASSLGGNTIYF.

V usage is TRBV10-2 and J usage is TRBJ2-6; possibly TRBD2 for D (6 bases). Germline values: CDR1 WSHSY, CDR2 SAAADI. The CDR3 runs to 18 residues. Trimming cost V 5 bases and J 0 bases, with 17 bases left between them. This CDR3 is CASSLPPGVSSGANVLTF. In DNA form, the CDR3 reads TGCGCCAGCAGTTTACCTCCGGGGGTCAGCTCTGGGGCCAACGTCCTGACTTTC.

This chain uses TRBV28 with TRBJ2-3; 8 positions match TRBD1. V shed 5 bases, J shed 2 bases, and the junction held 15 bases outside the gene matches. This CDR3 is built from 18 residues. Germline assignment: CDR1 MDHEN and CDR2 SYDVKM. The CDR3 sequence is CASSPPRAGGWVTDTQYF. The CDR3 nucleotides are TGTGCCAGCAGTCCCCCTCGGGCAGGGGGCTGGGTCACAGATACGCAGTATTTT.

V usage is TRBV4-1 and J usage is TRBJ2-3; no definite D call. CDR3 length: 17 amino acids. Germline CDR1 is MGHRA and CDR2 is YSYEKL. Trimming shortened V by 6 bases and J by 7 bases, and 26 bases separated the two germline ends. The CDR3 loop reads CASRAMARIEPVYTQYF. In DNA form, the CDR3 reads TGCGCCAGCAGGGCGATGGCAAGGATCGAACCCGTGTATACGCAGTATTTT.

This clone has a single count. The rearrangement joins TRBV6-1 to TRBJ1-6; D unresolved. The germline CDR1 and CDR2 sequences are MNHNS and SASEGT. V lost 3 bases and J lost 1, with 10 bases in between. There are 16 residues in the CDR3. The DNA for the CDR3 is TGTGCCAGCAGTGATGGGGTGGGGTCCTATAATTCACCCCTCCACTTT. It encodes CASSDGVGSYNSPLHF.

This rearrangement joins TRBV12-5 to TRBJ2-7, with D perhaps TRBD1 or TRBD2 (6 bases each). Germline V gives CDR1 LGHNT, CDR2 FRNRAP. The CDR3 runs 12 residues. V lost 4 bases to trimming and J lost 6 bases, with 10 bases between them. The CDR3 DNA is TGTGCTAGTGGTTACGGGGGCGTCGAGCAGTACTTC. It encodes CASGYGGVEQYF.

V gene TRBV7-2 combines with J gene TRBJ2-7; D not resolved. Germline V gene lookup returns CDR1 SGHTA and CDR2 FQGNSA. This CDR3 spans 11 amino acids. The V end lost 8 bases, the J end lost 2 bases, and 7 bases lay between the germline ends. CDR3 in DNA: TGTGCCAGCGGCCCCCCCTACGAGCAGTACTTC. It encodes CASGPPYEQYF.

The chain has TRBV5-4 and TRBJ2-7; no reliable D call. The CDR3 length is 13 residues. Trimming removed 2 bases from V and 1 base from J, with 7 bases in between. Germline V lookup: CDR1 SGHNT, CDR2 YYREEE (reference sequence). CDR3 bases: TGTGCCAGCAGCTTCCTTGGTTCCTACGAGCAGTACGTC. Protein: CASSFLGSYEQYV.

The table lists this clone with a few counts. This chain links TRBV13 with TRBJ1-2, with TRBD1 matching 7 bases. The CDR3 covers 13 residues. The V gene end was trimmed by 1 base and the J gene end by 8 bases; junction bases not matched to a gene: 4. The germline V gene encodes CDR1 PRHDT and CDR2 FYEKMQ (reference sequence). CDR3 protein: CASSLEGQRGYTF. The CDR3 DNA is TGTGCCAGCAGCTTAGAGGGACAGAGGGGCTACACCTTC. The full variable domain, completed using reference TRBV13 and TRBJ1-2, is AAGVIQSPRHLIKEKRETATLKCYPIPRHDTVYWYQQGPGQDPQFLISFYEKMQSDKGSIPDRFSAQQFSDYHSELNMSSLELGDSALYFCASSLEGQRGYTFGSGTRLTVV.

The gene calls are TRBV6-1 and TRBJ2-2; 7 bases match TRBD2. The germline V gene encodes CDR1 MNHNS and CDR2 SASEGT. After removal of 8 bases from V and 11 bases from J, the junction contained 8 bases not matched to a gene. This CDR3 has 12 amino acids. The CDR3 here is CASVWERGELFF. CDR3 DNA: TGTGCCAGCGTGTGGGAGCGGGGAGAGCTGTTTTTT.

This sequence joins TRBV9 and TRBJ2-1, with D possibly matching TRBD1 (6 bases). CDR3 size: 17 residues. The ends were cut back, 0 bases at V and 3 bases at J, with 16 bases in the middle. Germline loops: CDR1 SGDLS, CDR2 YYNGEE. The DNA for the CDR3 is TGTGCCAGCAGCGTAGGACGATGGGGGACATACTACAATGAGCAGTTCTTC. Its protein is CASSVGRWGTYYNEQFF.

The chain is built from TRBV10-3 and TRBJ2-1, with D tentatively TRBD2 (5 bases). This CDR3 is 12 amino acids long. Germline lookup yields CDR1 ENHRY and CDR2 SYGVKD. Trimming left V 6 bases short and J 10 bases short, with 13 bases between. CDR3 nucleotides: TGTGCCATCAGCGTAGCGTTAGGGGAGCAGTTCTTC. Its translation is CAISVALGEQFF.

In this sample, this clone turned up a few times. The V call is TRBV25-1, the J call TRBJ2-3, with D unresolved. Trimming took 2 bases from V and 4 from J, leaving 10 bases between them. Germline V gene data show CDR1 as MGHDK and CDR2 as SYGVNS. The CDR3 length is 14 residues. CDR3 bases: TGTGCCAGCAGTGAAGAAGGTATTTCAGATACGCAGTATTTT. Protein product: CASSEEGISDTQYF.

This chain uses TRBV4-1 with TRBJ1-1; D is possibly TRBD1 (5 bases). V lost 0 bases to trimming and J lost 5 bases, with 13 bases between them. CDR1 and CDR2 from the germline V gene are MGHRA and YSYEKL. This CDR3 comprises 15 residues. CDR3 sequence reads: CASSQDTLGTTEAFF. The CDR3 nucleotides are TGCGCCAGCAGCCAAGATACGTTGGGGACGACTGAAGCTTTCTTT.

The rearrangement links TRBV2 to TRBJ1-4; 8 bases match TRBD1. The junction had 13 bases not matched to a gene; V was cut back by 8 bases and J by 8 bases. The CDR3 totals 15 residues. CDR1 and CDR2 (germline): SNHLY, FYNNEI. The CDR3 coding sequence is TGTGCCAGCGTGGGGGCTGGACAGGGTCAAGAAAAACTGTTTTTT. Its translation is CASVGAGQGQEKLFF.

The genes are TRBV28 and TRBJ1-5; the D is unclear. Trimming left V 10 bases short and J 4 bases short, with 17 bases between. The CDR3 loop spans 14 amino acids. Germline CDR1 reads MDHEN; CDR2 reads SYDVKM. The CDR3 coding sequence is TGTGCCACGGACCTTCCCTTGGGAAATCAGCCCCAGCATTTT. As protein: CATDLPLGNQPQHF.

The rearrangement joins TRBV5-1 to TRBJ2-3; 9 bases fit TRBD2. The CDR3 contains 15 residues. The junction had 2 bases not matched to a gene; V was cut back by 0 bases and J by 3 bases. Germline V gives CDR1 SGHRS, CDR2 YFSETQ. The CDR3 loop reads CASSLASGVTDTQYF. CDR3 sequence (DNA): TGCGCCAGCAGCTTGGCTAGCGGGGTTACAGATACGCAGTATTTT.